This T cell receptor beta chain comes out of a study of T cells in Graves' hyperthyroidism and ophthalmopathy. Germline V lookup: CDR1 MDHEN, CDR2 SYDVKM. The CDR3 is 14 residues long. V was pared by 6 bases and J by 0 bases, with 12 bases between. The diagnoses drew upon clinical symptoms, serum thyroxine and TRAb, thyroid ultrasound and orbital computed tomography. RNA transcripts were the template for amplifying TCR beta CDR3 regions. Using the HTBI primer set, a first-round RT-PCR was run on the TCR CDR3. A single record per CDR3 protein comes from TCRdb applying MiXCR to the multiplex PCR reads. This sample has approximately 600,000 distinct CDR3 sequences, with less than 25% found just once. This clonotype was detected only a few times.

The rearrangement joins TRBV28 to TRBJ2-7; unclear D gene. The TCR was taken from a young man with Graves' ophthalmopathy. Sequencing was done on a sample of blood. The DNA for the CDR3 is TGTGCCAGCAGATATGCCCGACACTCCTACGAGCAGTACTTC. This codes for CASRYARHSYEQYF.